The clone carrying this T cell receptor (beta chain) was seen a handful of times. Its antigen is not identified. Looked up from germline, CDR1 is SEHNR and CDR2 is FQNEAQ (reference sequence). V was pared by 3 bases and J by 10 bases, with 13 bases between. The CDR3 is 13 residues long. The data were taken from a study of T cell responses to AZD1222 COVID-19 vaccine. Study-wide results and limits: Reportedly, nearly half the spike-specific TCRs target unmutated variant regions. Spike-wide coverage was observed for vaccine-associated CD4 TCRs, with dominant responses at 160-218 and 743-854. Donors were largely white British and mainly female; clonal diversity was possibly underestimated.

The protocol was immunoSEQ multiplex PCR, while the TCRdb copy is restricted to in-frame clones and leaves out a portion. The profile shows approximately 260,000 clones, 85% to 95% of them singletons. The V and J genes are TRBV7-9 and TRBJ2-1, with D perhaps TRBD1 or TRBD2 (5 bases each). This receptor was taken from an adult in good health. This specimen consisted of peripheral blood, obtained on day 0 of AZD1222 vaccination. The DNA of the CDR3 is TGTGCCAGCAGCTTGGGCAGGGACGGCGAGCAGTTCTTC. It translates to CASSLGRDGEQFF.